This T cell receptor beta chain was identified in a study of T cell responses to AZD1222 COVID-19 vaccine. Whole-study results and caveats: Nearly half of spike-specific TCRs reportedly target variant regions that are unmutated in the B.1.351 and B.1.1.7 variants. Most donors were white British and more were female, and clonal diversity was possibly underestimated.

V was pared by 5 bases and J by 8 bases, with 6 bases of the junction left unmatched. This CDR3 region has 14 residues. CDR1 and CDR2 (germline): LNHNV, YYDKDF (reference sequence). A note on this clone: Its target is unknown.

Sequenced by immunoSEQ multiplex PCR; TCRdb stores in-frame clones only, minus some. The sample has about 68,000 clones, roughly 90% seen once. This chain links TRBV15 with TRBJ1-4; TRBD1 matches at 9 bases. The receptor was isolated from an adult in good health. The material sequenced was peripheral blood, taken on day 0 of AZD1222 vaccination. The CDR3 sequence: CATSRDRVGEKLFF. In DNA form, the CDR3 reads TGTGCCACCAGCCGGGACAGGGTGGGCGAAAAACTGTTTTTT. The variable domain in full, completed from reference TRBV15 and TRBJ1-4, reads DAMVIQNPRYQVTQFGKPVTLSCSQTLNHNVMYWYQQKSSQAPKLLFHYYDKDFNNEADTPDNFQSRRPNTSFCFLDIRSPGLGDTAMYLCATSRDRVGEKLFFGSGTQLSVL.